This paragraph reports one T cell receptor beta chain. In its sample, this clonotype was seen a few times. Its antigen is still unknown. Base qualities are not at hand, and no much larger clone is one base apart. In light of the paper, this sample's treatment or condition label describes: live attenuated yellow fever vaccine strain. PBMCs were isolated from peripheral blood using a standard Ficoll-Paque protocol. CD4 and CD8 T-cell fractions were isolated with Dynabeads CD4 and CD8 positive selection kits. TriZol was used to extract RNA from bulk PBMCs, from CD4 and CD8 fractions, and from dextramer-positive and dextramer-negative fractions. V is pruned by 10 bases and J by 3 bases, leaving 17 bases of the junction without a gene match. Looking up the germline V gene (reference sequence) yields CDR1 LNHDA and CDR2 SQIVND. From its cysteine to its phenylalanine, the CDR3 spans 18 amino acids. The sequence is cut down to CDR3 DNA, 54 bases in frame from base 1.

These data come from a study of T cells after yellow fever vaccination (dated by TCRdb to between 2018 and 2021). Regarding the complete study: Libraries from fractions with low cell numbers were prepared with the SMART-Seq v4 Ultra Low Input RNA kit. Blood samples were taken at several timepoints before and after primary and secondary immunization, and bulk PBMC replicates and cell subsets were isolated. The cohort comprised two healthy male donors, one aged 18 to 30 and one aged 30 to 39 years. To track T-cell clones before and after primary and booster YFV17D yellow fever vaccination, bulk TCR alpha and beta repertoires were sequenced longitudinally. Findings and caveats that apply to the study as a whole: A small fraction of clonotypes showed up in both the CD4 and CD8 compartments, probably as a result of convergent recombination. The secondary T-cell response was weaker than the primary response but faster, peaking on day 5 instead of day 15. Most clones expanded after primary vaccination were re-detected after the booster (96% of CD4 and approximately 85% of CD8), suggesting broad memory maintenance. FACS-sorted repertoires could contain abundant contaminating clonotypes from the bulk population, so computational filtering was required. The study included only two donors, which limits how far the findings can be generalized.

Synthesis of TCR cDNA relied on 5'RACE template switching, a step that introduced a universal primer site along with unique molecular identifiers. Priming of cDNA synthesis was performed from both the TCR alpha and TCR beta constant segments. Library amplification involved two PCR steps, and the second step added sample barcodes and sequencing adapters. Sequencing of libraries was performed on Illumina HiSeq 2500 (2x100 bp) or NovaSeq (2x150 bp). Turning to the authors' computational methods: Reads were demultiplexed and collapsed into UMI consensus sequences with MIGEC, and V(D)J alignment was performed with MiXCR. Vaccine-responding clonotypes were identified with edgeR using replicate PBMC samples, with FDR below 0.01 and a log2 fold change above 5 up to day 15 being required. Each bulk clonotype received a CD4 or CD8 identity based on whether the sequenced CD4 or CD8 repertoire contained that clonotype at higher abundance. TCRdb trimmed the raw reads at Q25, called clones with MiXCR and kept productive beta chains. Rows are unified per CDR3 protein, each entry keeping the most common DNA and genes. The V and J calls shown here were made by TCRdb, not taken from the authors' results. The sample contains tens of thousands of distinct CDR3 sequences, about 7.8% of them found a single time. About 38% of the sample lies in the top ten.

Specimen: CD8+ T cells sorted from PBMCs, collected 15 days after the yellow fever booster vaccination. Rearrangement joined TRBV19 to TRBJ2-3, with 12 bases in between that match TRBD2. The clonotype was recovered from a man aged 25 to 45 who received the YFV17D yellow fever vaccine. This receptor carries the CDR3 CATSQPYRLAGATDTQYF. Read as DNA, the sequence is TGTGCCACCTCGCAACCCTATAGACTAGCGGGAGCAACAGATACGCAGTATTTT.